The next 31 T cell receptor beta chains were all read from a single sample in a study of breast tumors, draining lymph nodes, adjacent tissues. Breast cancer patients provided tissue from their axillary draining lymph nodes. TCRdb redid the calling of the multiplex PCR reads with MiXCR, one entry per CDR3 protein. Among 150,000 to 200,000 distinct CDR3 sequences listed, 30% to 35% were seen once. Sample: axillary lymph node tissue. The receptor set was obtained from a female donor with breast cancer. Some clones in this sample may be carry-over from other donors' samples.

This clonotype was detected many times. The chain links TRBV24-1 to TRBJ2-7, with D perhaps matching TRBD2 (6 bases). Trimming stripped 2 bases from V and 7 bases from J, with 11 bases between. The CDR3 contains 13 residues. Germline CDR1 is KGHDR and CDR2 is SFDVKD. The CDR3 loop is CATSDSGTWEQYF. The CDR3 DNA reads TGTGCCACCAGTGATTCGGGGACTTGGGAGCAGTACTTC.

The chain employs TRBV6-5 and TRBJ1-2; D possibly corresponds to TRBD1 (5 bases). The V gene's germline CDR1 is MNHEY and CDR2 SVGAGI. This CDR3 comprises 15 residues. V shed 5 bases and J shed 1 base, with 14 bases lying between them. Here the CDR3 DNA reads TGTGCCAGCAGTCACGGGGGGAATCGTAACTATGGCTACACCTTC. Amino acid sequence: CASSHGGNRNYGYTF.

This chain joins TRBV7-2 and TRBJ2-7, with 8 bases aligning to TRBD1. This CDR3 spans 16 amino acids. Germline trimming cut 4 bases from V and 7 bases from J; bases unmatched to any gene: 15. CDR1 and CDR2 from the germline V gene are SGHTA and FQGNSA. The CDR3 spells CASSSQPTQGASEQYF. CDR3 nucleotide sequence: TGTGCCAGCAGCTCTCAACCGACGCAGGGGGCTTCTGAGCAGTACTTC.

The genes are TRBV2 and TRBJ2-1, with D perhaps assigned TRBD1 or TRBD2 (7 bases each). Trimming left V 2 bases short and J 7 bases short, with 15 bases between. Germline V gene data show CDR1 as SNHLY and CDR2 as FYNNEI. CDR3 length equals 15 residues. DNA for the CDR3: TGTGCCAGCAGTGAACTAGCGGACAGGAATAATGAGCAGTTCTTC. Its protein is CASSELADRNNEQFF.

This clonotype was seen repeatedly, ten times or more. The chain employs TRBV9 and TRBJ2-7; a possible D gene is TRBD2 (5 bases). The CDR3 totals 16 residues. Germline CDR1 is SGDLS and CDR2 is YYNGEE. With 1 base removed from V and 0 bases from J, the gap between germline ends came to 14 bases. In nucleotides, the CDR3 is TGTGCCAGCAGCGTATCTAACTCGGAGGACTCCTACGAGCAGTACTTC. It translates to CASSVSNSEDSYEQYF. The variable domain in full, with the rest retrieved from reference TRBV9 and TRBJ2-7, is DSGVTQTPKHLITATGQRVTLRCSPRSGDLSVYWYQQSLDQGLQFLIQYYNGEERAKGNILERFSAQQFPDLHSELNLSSLELGDSALYFCASSVSNSEDSYEQYFGPGTRLTVT.

This clonotype was seen repeatedly, ten times or more. The chain combines TRBV20-1 with TRBJ2-1; weak D call: TRBD1 (6 bases). The CDR3 runs 14 residues. Trimming shortened V by 1 base and J by 0 bases, and 7 bases separated the two germline ends. CDR1 is DFQATT, CDR2 SNEGSKA, per germline (reference sequence). The CDR3 is CSARVDSSYNEQFF. The CDR3 nucleotides are TGCAGTGCTAGAGTGGACAGCTCCTACAATGAGCAGTTCTTC.

This clonotype was seen repeatedly, ten times or more. The J gene is TRBJ2-7, the V gene TRBV20-1, with a possible D match to TRBD2 (6 bases). The CDR3 is 12 amino acids. Trimming took off 6 bases at V and 3 bases at J, with 12 bases between the two ends. The germline V gene encodes CDR1 DFQATT and CDR2 SNEGSKA (reference sequence). CDR3 residues: CSARDWDYEQYF. The CDR3 DNA is TGCAGTGCCCGGGACTGGGACTACGAGCAGTACTTC.

This clonotype was found many times. The chain carries TRBV11-3 and TRBJ1-2; 7 nucleotides agree with TRBD1. V gave up 4 bases and J gave up 3 bases; unmatched junction bases: 14. CDR1 and CDR2 (germline): SGHNT, YENEEA. The CDR3 length is 17 residues. In DNA form, the CDR3 reads TGTGCCAGCAGCTCCTTTCTTTTGACAGGGCTAGACTATGGCTACACCTTC. Translated, it gives CASSSFLLTGLDYGYTF. The whole variable domain, remainder taken from reference TRBV11-3 and TRBJ1-2, is EAGVVQSPRYKIIEKKQPVAFWCNPISGHNTLYWYLQNLGQGPELLIRYENEEAVDDSQLPKDRFSAERLKGVDSTLKIQPAELGDSAVYLCASSSFLLTGLDYGYTFGSGTRLTVV.

Of note for this clonotype: The junction shows a germline mismatch at one end, possibly a read error. The chain has TRBV15 and TRBJ2-3; a weak D match, TRBD1 (6 bases). The CDR3 has 18 amino acids. The germline V gene has CDR1 LNHNV and CDR2 YYDKDF (reference sequence). The CDR3 coding sequence is TGTACCACCAGCAGAGACAGGAGTACCTGGCTCTACACAGATACGCAGTATTTT. It is translated as CTTSRDRSTWLYTDTQYF.

This clonotype was seen more than once but under ten times. This sequence may be a read error, since a much larger clone differs from it by one base. This rearrangement joins TRBV5-1 to TRBJ1-2, with D tentatively TRBD1 (5 bases). CDR3 length: 16 amino acids. Trimming removed 4 bases from V and 7 bases from J, with 23 bases in between. Germline V lookup: CDR1 SGHRS, CDR2 YFSETQ. The DNA for the CDR3 is TGCGCCAGCAGCCTCGGGGGTACTGGACACGGCTTTGGCTACACCTTC. Its protein is CASSLGGTGHGFGYTF.

The V and J genes are TRBV4-2 and TRBJ1-1; unclear D gene. The CDR3 totals 12 residues. Trimming took off 4 bases at V and 8 bases at J, with 11 bases between the two ends. Per the germline V gene, CDR1 is LGHNA and CDR2 is YNFKEQ. This CDR3 is CASSPRKDEAFF. The DNA for the CDR3 is TGTGCCAGCAGCCCCCGAAAGGACGAAGCTTTCTTT.

This clonotype was seen at least ten times. The genes are TRBV2 and TRBJ2-7; D gene unclear. V lost 9 bases and J 4 bases, leaving 16 bases between the germline ends. Germline loops: CDR1 SNHLY, CDR2 FYNNEI. The CDR3 spans 13 residues. This CDR3 reads CASYPSDGYEQYF. In nucleotides, the CDR3 is TGTGCCAGTTACCCCTCGGACGGGTACGAGCAGTACTTC.

This clonotype was picked up many times. The chain employs TRBV5-6 and TRBJ2-6; D gene unclear. Trimming shortened V by 4 bases and J by 3 bases, and 8 bases separated the two germline ends. Germline V gene data show CDR1 as SGHDT and CDR2 as YYEEEE. The CDR3 consists of 14 residues. The CDR3 sequence: CASSSGFGANVLTF. The DNA for the CDR3 is TGTGCCAGCAGCAGTGGGTTTGGGGCCAACGTCCTGACTTTC.

CDR3: CASTPDRGLSTEAFF. CDR3 bases: TGTGCCAGTACTCCGGACAGGGGGCTTAGCACTGAAGCTTTCTTT. This chain links TRBV19 with TRBJ1-1; 11 bases match TRBD1. Germline trimming cut 7 bases from V and 4 bases from J; bases unmatched to any gene: 8. The CDR3 is 15 amino acids. CDR1 LNHDA and CDR2 SQIVND come from the germline V gene (reference sequence). Variable domain in full (rest from reference TRBV19 and TRBJ1-1): DGGITQSPKYLFRKEGQNVTLSCEQNLNHDAMYWYRQDPGQGLRLIYYSQIVNDFQKGDIAEGYSVSREKKESFPLTVTSAQKNPTAFYLCASTPDRGLSTEAFFGQGTRLTVV.

This clonotype was seen at least ten times. The chain uses TRBV30 and TRBJ1-5; the D is unclear. Germline CDR1 reads GTSNPN; CDR2 reads SVGIG (reference sequence). The CDR3 length is 14 residues. Trimming pared 5 bases from V and 1 base from J, leaving 12 bases between. The CDR3 region has the DNA TGTGCCTGGGCGTATGTAGGAAGCAATCAGCCCCAGCATTTT. Its translation is CAWAYVGSNQPQHF.

This chain uses TRBV7-4 with TRBJ2-1; 14 bases align to TRBD2. CDR1 and CDR2 from the germline V gene are SGHVT and SQSDAQ. Losses at the gene ends were 8 bases for V and 2 bases for J; bases not matched to a gene: 2. This CDR3 has 15 residues. The CDR3 loop reads CASQTSGGAYNEQFF. Written as DNA, the CDR3 is TGTGCCAGCCAGACTAGCGGGGGGGCCTACAATGAGCAGTTCTTC.

This clonotype was detected many times. J is TRBJ2-7 and V is TRBV13; D is ambiguous. Germline values: CDR1 PRHDT, CDR2 FYEKMQ (reference sequence). The V and J ends lost 6 bases and 0 bases respectively, with 15 bases between them. The CDR3 totals 15 residues. This CDR3 is CASSSTSESSYEQYF. The CDR3 DNA is TGTGCCAGCAGTTCAACGTCAGAGAGCTCCTACGAGCAGTACTTC.

This clonotype has a count of ten or more. The chain links TRBV5-6 to TRBJ1-6; D gene uncertain. CDR3 length equals 16 residues. The V end lost 1 base, the J end lost 8 bases, and 16 bases lay between the germline ends. Germline CDR1 SGHDT, CDR2 YYEEEE. DNA of the CDR3: TGTGCCAGCAGCTTGACGACGGGGTTCCCTTATTCACCCCTCCACTTT. Its protein is CASSLTTGFPYSPLHF.

Turning to this clonotype: A much bigger clone sits one base away, suggesting this may be a read error. V gene TRBV5-4 combines with J gene TRBJ2-5; no clear D gene. The CDR3 loop spans 16 amino acids. CDR1 is SGHNT, CDR2 YYREEE, per germline (reference sequence). V shed 5 bases and J shed 1 base, with 18 bases lying between them. CDR3 protein: CASSPKGARSQETQYF. For the CDR3, the DNA is TGTGCCAGCAGTCCGAAGGGTGCAAGGTCCCAAGAGACCCAGTACTTC.

This clonotype appeared many times. The V call is TRBV19, the J call TRBJ1-5; D perhaps matches TRBD1 (5 bases). The CDR3 covers 13 residues. The ends were cut back, 3 bases at V and 5 bases at J, with 8 bases in the middle. Germline lookup yields CDR1 LNHDA and CDR2 SQIVND (reference sequence). The CDR3 is CASSIGGDQPQHF. The CDR3 DNA sequence: TGTGCCAGTAGTATTGGGGGGGATCAGCCCCAGCATTTT.

In regard to this clonotype: The junction departs from germline at one end; a sequencing error may be responsible. The chain employs TRBV9 and TRBJ2-1; 7 nucleotides line up with TRBD1. This CDR3 has 18 residues. Germline-derived CDR1 and CDR2 are SGDLS and YYNGEE. The DNA of the CDR3 is TGTGCCAACAGCGCCGGACAGGAAATCCAAGCTCAATACAATGAGCAGTTCTTC. Protein sequence: CANSAGQEIQAQYNEQFF.

This clonotype was found many times. The chain combines TRBV7-2 with TRBJ1-2; TRBD1 might be the D (6 bases). This CDR3 contains 14 residues. CDR1 is SGHTA, CDR2 FQGNSA, per germline. Trimming took off 0 bases at V and 2 bases at J, with 7 bases between the two ends. CDR3 nucleotides: TGTGCCAGCAGCTTAGCGGACAGAAACTATGGCTACACCTTC. It codes for CASSLADRNYGYTF. Full variable domain (remainder filled in from reference TRBV7-2 and TRBJ1-2): GAGVSQSPSNKVTEKGKDVELRCDPISGHTALYWYRQSLGQGLEFLIYFQGNSAPDKSGLPSDRFSAERTGGSVSTLTIQRTQQEDSAVYLCASSLADRNYGYTFGSGTRLTVV.

As to this clonotype: A junction end diverges from the germline sequence, so it may reflect a read error. The chain employs TRBV6-5 and TRBJ1-5; the match to TRBD1 covers 8 bases. This CDR3 has 19 amino acids. Germline-derived CDR1 and CDR2 are MNHEY and SVGAGI. CDR3 nucleotides: TGTGCCAGCAGTCACTCGCGGGACAGGCCGGTTTGGAGCAATCAGCCCCAGCATTTT. It translates to CASSHSRDRPVWSNQPQHF.

The chain uses TRBV9 and TRBJ2-1, with D hard to call. V was clipped by 0 bases and J by 6 bases, with 7 bases between them. Germline CDR1 reads SGDLS; CDR2 reads YYNGEE. The CDR3 has 13 residues. The CDR3 nucleotides read TGTGCCAGCAGCGTAGAGCTGGCCAATGAGCAGTTCTTC. Its protein is CASSVELANEQFF. Filled out from reference TRBV9 and TRBJ2-1, the complete variable domain reads DSGVTQTPKHLITATGQRVTLRCSPRSGDLSVYWYQQSLDQGLQFLIQYYNGEERAKGNILERFSAQQFPDLHSELNLSSLELGDSALYFCASSVELANEQFFGPGTRLTVL.

This clonotype appeared many times. The J gene is TRBJ1-2, the V gene TRBV19, with 7 positions matching TRBD1. The ends lost 7 bases at V and 5 bases at J; junction bases unmatched: 4. The germline CDR1 and CDR2 sequences are LNHDA and SQIVND (reference sequence). This CDR3 is built from 12 residues. The CDR3 nucleotides read TGTGCCAGTACTCGGACAGGATATGGCTACACCTTC. Translated, it gives CASTRTGYGYTF.

This clonotype has ten or more counts. The chain combines TRBV5-1 with TRBJ1-4; D gene unclear. Germline CDR1 SGHRS, CDR2 YFSETQ. Trimming removed 4 bases from V and 3 bases from J, with 13 bases in between. This CDR3 contains 15 residues. CDR3 loop: CASSERMAANEKLFF. The CDR3 DNA follows: TGCGCCAGCAGCGAAAGGATGGCAGCTAATGAAAAACTGTTTTTT.

This clonotype was picked up many times. V is TRBV9 and J is TRBJ1-2, with 9 bases identical to TRBD1. The CDR3 runs to 15 residues. The V gene end was trimmed by 4 bases and the J gene end by 8 bases; junction bases not matched to a gene: 12. Germline-derived CDR1 and CDR2 are SGDLS and YYNGEE. The CDR3 loop reads CASSLTGTGIGGYTF. Written as DNA, the CDR3 is TGTGCCAGCAGCCTGACCGGGACAGGGATCGGAGGCTACACCTTC.

This clonotype was seen many times. A read error may explain this, as a much larger clone is one base away. CDR3 sequence (DNA): TGTGCCAGCAGTTTCAGACGGGGACAGGGAGAGACCCAGTACTTC. This encodes CASSFRRGQGETQYF. The rearrangement joins TRBV12-3 or TRBV12-4 to TRBJ2-5, with TRBD1 matching over 9 bases. The CDR3 sequence is 15 residues long. Trimming took 3 bases from V and 4 from J; bases not matched to a gene: 6.

Ten or more counts support this clonotype. This rearrangement joins TRBV6-5 to TRBJ2-2, with 12 bases identical to TRBD2. The CDR3 sequence is 17 residues long. CDR1 and CDR2 from the germline V gene are MNHEY and SVGAGI. V gave up 7 bases and J gave up 5 bases; unmatched junction bases: 11. The CDR3 loop reads CASTSGGTSGRTGELFF. The CDR3 nucleotides read TGTGCCAGCACCTCCGGAGGCACTAGCGGGAGGACCGGGGAGCTGTTTTTT.

This chain uses TRBV10-1 with TRBJ2-5; 12 bases map to TRBD1. CDR3 length: 19 residues. CDR1 is WNHNN, CDR2 SYGVQD, per germline (reference sequence). V trimming: 0 bases; J trimming: 5 bases; junction bases outside the gene matches: 13. The CDR3 is CASSESGGTGGGFGETQYF. The CDR3 DNA reads TGCGCCAGCAGTGAGTCCGGAGGGACAGGGGGCGGTTTTGGTGAGACCCAGTACTTC.

At least ten counts were recorded for this clonotype. The chain combines TRBV5-6 with TRBJ2-4, with a weak D call TRBD2 (6 bases). This CDR3 comprises 14 residues. Trimming cost V 4 bases and J 5 bases, with 13 bases left between them. Germline-derived CDR1 and CDR2 are SGHDT and YYEEEE. The CDR3 here is CASSRRVAENIQYF. DNA for the CDR3: TGTGCCAGCAGCCGCAGGGTAGCGGAAAACATTCAGTACTTC.